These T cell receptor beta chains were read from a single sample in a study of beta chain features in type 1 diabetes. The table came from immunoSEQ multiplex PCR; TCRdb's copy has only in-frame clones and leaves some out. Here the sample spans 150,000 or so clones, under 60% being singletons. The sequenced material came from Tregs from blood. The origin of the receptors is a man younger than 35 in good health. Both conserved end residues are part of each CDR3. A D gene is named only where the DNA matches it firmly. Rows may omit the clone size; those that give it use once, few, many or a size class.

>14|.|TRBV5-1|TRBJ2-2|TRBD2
TGCGCCAGCAGCTTTTGGGGGGGACCCGGGGAGCTGTTTTTT
CASSFWGGPGELFF
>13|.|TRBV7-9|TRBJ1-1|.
TGTGCCAGCAGCTTGGACAGTTGGACTGAAGCTTTCTTT
CASSLDSWTEAFF
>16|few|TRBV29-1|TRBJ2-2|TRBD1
TGCAGCGTAGTGAGGTCCGGGACAGGGGTCACCGGGGAGCTGTTTTTT
CSVVRSGTGVTGELFF
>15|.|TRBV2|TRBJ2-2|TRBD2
TGTGCCAGCAGCGCCCTCAGCGGGAGTCCCGGGGAGCTGTTTTTT
CASSALSGSPGELFF
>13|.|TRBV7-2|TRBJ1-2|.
TGTGCCAGCAGCCCCACGAGGGTGTATGGCTACACCTTC
CASSPTRVYGYTF
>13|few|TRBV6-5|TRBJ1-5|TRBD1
TGTGCCAGCAGTTACTCGACAGGGCAGCCCCAGCATTTT
CASSYSTGQPQHF
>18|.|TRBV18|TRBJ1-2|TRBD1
TGTGCCAGCTCACCAGTTAGACGGGACAGAGAAAATTTCTATGGCTACACCTTC
CASSPVRRDRENFYGYTF
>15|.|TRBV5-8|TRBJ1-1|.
TGTGCCAGCAGCTTGGTCTCGTACATGAACACTGAAGCTTTCTTT
CASSLVSYMNTEAFF
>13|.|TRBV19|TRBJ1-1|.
TGTGCCAGTTGGGGCAGGGGATGGACTGAAGCTTTCTTT
CASWGRGWTEAFF
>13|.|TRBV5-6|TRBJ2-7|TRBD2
TGTGCCAGTAGCCCACCCGGGGGGAACGAGCAGTACTTC
CASSPPGGNEQYF
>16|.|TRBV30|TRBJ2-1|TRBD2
TGTGCCTGGAGTTCCTTAAACGGACTAGCGGTCAATGAGCAGTTCTTC
CAWSSLNGLAVNEQFF
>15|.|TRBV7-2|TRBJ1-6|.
TGTGCCAGCAGCGCGCTGCGGCAGTATAATTCACCCCTCCACTTT
CASSALRQYNSPLHF
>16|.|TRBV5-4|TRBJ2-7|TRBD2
TGTGCCAGCAGGGACGACCTAGCGGGGGCGCCCTACGAGCAGTACTTC
CASRDDLAGAPYEQYF
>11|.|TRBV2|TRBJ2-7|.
TGTGCCAGCAGTCGGGACATCGAGCAGTACTTC
CASSRDIEQYF
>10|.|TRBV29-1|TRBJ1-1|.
TGCAGCGGAGGGTCGGGTAGGGCTTTCTTT
CSGGSGRAFF
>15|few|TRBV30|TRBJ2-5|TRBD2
TGTGCCTGGAGTACGGCTAGCGGGAGTGTAAAGACCCAGTACTTC
CAWSTASGSVKTQYF
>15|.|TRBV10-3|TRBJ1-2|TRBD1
TGTGCCATTAAACCGGGACAGGGGGTCTACTATGGCTACACCTTC
CAIKPGQGVYYGYTF
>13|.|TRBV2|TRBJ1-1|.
TGTGCCAGCAGTGCAAGGGGCAACACTGAAGCTTTCTTT
CASSARGNTEAFF
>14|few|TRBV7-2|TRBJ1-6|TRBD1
TGTGCCAGCAGGAGTACAGGGGCAGATTCACCCCTCCACTTT
CASRSTGADSPLHF
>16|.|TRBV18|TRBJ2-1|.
TGTGCCAGCTCACCACCGGGCGGAGGATCCTACAATGAGCAGTTCTTC
CASSPPGGGSYNEQFF
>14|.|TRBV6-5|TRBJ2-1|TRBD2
TGTGCCAGCAGATCGGGACTAAACTACAATGAGCAGTTCTTC
CASRSGLNYNEQFF
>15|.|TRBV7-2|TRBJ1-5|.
TGTGCCAGCAGCTTACAGGGGTTGGGCAATCAGCCCCAGCATTTT
CASSLQGLGNQPQHF
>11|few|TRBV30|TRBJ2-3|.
TGTGCCTGGAGGACAGCAGATACGCAGTATTTT
CAWRTADTQYF
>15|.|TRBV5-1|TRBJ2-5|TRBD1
TGCGCCAGCAGCCGCCGGGACAGGGACACGGAGACCCAGTACTTC
CASSRRDRDTETQYF
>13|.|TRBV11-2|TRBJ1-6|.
TGTGCCAGCAGCTTAGAGGCCGCTTCACCCCTCCACTTT
CASSLEAASPLHF
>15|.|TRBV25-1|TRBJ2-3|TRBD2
TGTGCCAGCGCTCTAGCGGGGGGAAACACAGATACGCAGTATTTT
CASALAGGNTDTQYF
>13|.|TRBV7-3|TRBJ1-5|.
TGTGCCAGCAGCCAAGGGGCACGTCAGCCCCAGCATTTT
CASSQGARQPQHF
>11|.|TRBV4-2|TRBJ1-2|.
TGTGCCAGCAGCCAGGCCTATGGCTACACCTTC
CASSQAYGYTF
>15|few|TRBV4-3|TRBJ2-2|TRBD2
TGCGCCAGCAGCCCCATAGCGGGGGGTCACGGGGAGCTGTTTTTT
CASSPIAGGHGELFF
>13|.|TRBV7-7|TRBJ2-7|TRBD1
TGTGCTAGCAGCTTCAGACAGGGCTACGAGCAGTACTTC
CASSFRQGYEQYF
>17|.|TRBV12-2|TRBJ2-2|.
TGTGCAAGTCGCTTAGGAGGGAGGGCGAGAAACACCGGGGAGCTGTTTTTT
CASRLGGRARNTGELFF
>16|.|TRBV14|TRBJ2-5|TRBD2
TGTGCCAGCAGCCATTGGTCTAGCGGGAGTTGGGAGACCCAGTACTTC
CASSHWSSGSWETQYF
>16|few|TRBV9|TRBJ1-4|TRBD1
TGTGCCAGCAGCGCTTGGACAGGGGCGATTAATGAAAAACTGTTTTTT
CASSAWTGAINEKLFF
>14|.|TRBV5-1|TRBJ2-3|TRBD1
TGCGCCAGCAGCTATGGACAGGGAGGAGATACGCAGTATTTT
CASSYGQGGDTQYF
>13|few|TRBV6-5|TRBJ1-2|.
TGTGCCAGCAGCCTGGGGGGTTTCCGTGGCTACACCTTC
CASSLGGFRGYTF
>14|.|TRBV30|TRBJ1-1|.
TGTGCCTGCCTTGCCGGGGGGATGAACACTGAAGCTTTCTTT
CACLAGGMNTEAFF
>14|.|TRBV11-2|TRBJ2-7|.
TGTGCCAGCAGCTTAGAGGGCGGGGACTACGAGCAGTACTTC
CASSLEGGDYEQYF
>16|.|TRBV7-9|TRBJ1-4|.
TGTGCCAGCAGCCCCCTCCTAGCGGAACCAAATGAAAAACTGTTTTTT
CASSPLLAEPNEKLFF
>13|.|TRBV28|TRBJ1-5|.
TGTGCCAGCAAGTTCGGGGGTAATCAGCCCCAGCATTTT
CASKFGGNQPQHF
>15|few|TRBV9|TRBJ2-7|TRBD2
TGTGCCAGCAGCGTAGCGCTAGCGGGAGGTAGCGAGCAGTACTTC
CASSVALAGGSEQYF
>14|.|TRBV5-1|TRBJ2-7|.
TGCGCCAGCAGCGTCCGGGGTCATGCGGGCGAGCAGTACTTC
CASSVRGHAGEQYF
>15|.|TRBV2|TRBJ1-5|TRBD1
TGTGCCAGCAGTGATACAGGGGGCGACAATCAGCCCCAGCATTTT
CASSDTGGDNQPQHF
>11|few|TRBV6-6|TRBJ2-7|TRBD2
TGTGCCAGCAGTCTAGCGGGGGAGCAGTACTTC
CASSLAGEQYF
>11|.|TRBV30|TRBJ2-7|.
TGTGCCTGGGCGAGCCTTTACGAGCAGTACTTC
CAWASLYEQYF
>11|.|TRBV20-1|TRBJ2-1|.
TGCAGTCACTTTTATTTGGATGAGCAGTTCTTC
CSHFYLDEQFF
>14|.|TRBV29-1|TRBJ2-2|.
TGCAGCGTGCGCCGGGTTTCGAACACCGGGGAGCTGTTTTTT
CSVRRVSNTGELFF
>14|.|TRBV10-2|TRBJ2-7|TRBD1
TGCGCCAGCAGTGTACAGGGGATTGCGGGCGAGCAGTACTTC
CASSVQGIAGEQYF
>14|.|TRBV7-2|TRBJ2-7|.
TGTGCCAGCAGCTCCCGGGACACCCACTACGAGCAGTACTTC
CASSSRDTHYEQYF
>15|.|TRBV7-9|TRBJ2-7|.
TGTGCCAGCAGCTTAGCAGGGGCGGCGGGGTACGAGCAGTACTTC
CASSLAGAAGYEQYF
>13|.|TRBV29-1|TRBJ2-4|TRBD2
TGCAGCGTTGGGGGTAGCGGGAGAAACATTCAGTACTTC
CSVGGSGRNIQYF
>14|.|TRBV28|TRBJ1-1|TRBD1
TGTGCCAGCAGTCCGGGACAGGGATACACTGAAGCTTTCTTT
CASSPGQGYTEAFF
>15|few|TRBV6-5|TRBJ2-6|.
TGTGCCAGCAGTTACTCTCACGGGAGGGCCAACGTCCTGACTTTC
CASSYSHGRANVLTF